The clone carrying this T cell receptor (beta chain) was seen repeatedly, ten times or more. Antigen unknown. The time point here: persistent/refractory GD, antithyroid drugs over 5 years with positive TRAb. Preparation of the TCR library used RNA extracted from PBMCs. Roughly 10 milliliters of peripheral blood were taken and placed in EDTA tubes. The data are from a study of regulatory T cells in long-lasting Graves disease. Investigators prepared the TCR beta libraries by applying iRepertoire HTBI primers and Arm-PCR of CDR3 regions. One entry per CDR3 protein results from TCRdb running MiXCR on the multiplex PCR reads. The sample records approximately 400,000 distinct CDR3 sequences, roughly a quarter being singletons. Findings and limits, study-wide: Thyroid tissue went unstudied; only peripheral blood was examined. With a small sample size, accuracy may have been reduced. It was in persistent disease that TRBV28, TRBJ1-2 and TRBJ2-5 were favored.

Germline V gives CDR1 SNHLY, CDR2 FYNNEI. The CDR3 sequence is 15 residues long. V was clipped by 1 base and J by 0 bases, with 10 bases between them. This receptor was identified in a female donor with Graves disease. The material sequenced was peripheral blood mononuclear cells (PBMCs), taken when the disease was refractory, from a patient treated with antithyroid drugs. V and J are TRBV2 and TRBJ2-7; tentatively, D is TRBD1 (6 bases). The CDR3 protein is CASSEDPGDSYEQYF. In DNA, the CDR3 is TGTGCCAGCAGTGAAGACCCAGGGGACTCCTACGAGCAGTACTTC. Supplemented by reference TRBV2 and TRBJ2-7, the full variable domain reads EPEVTQTPSHQVTQMGQEVILRCVPISNHLYFYWYRQILGQKVEFLVSFYNNEISEKSEIFDDQFSVERPDGSNFTLKIRSTKLEDSAMYFCASSEDPGDSYEQYFGPGTRLTVT.